A selection of T cell receptor beta chains follows, all from one sample in a study of T cell responses to AZD1222 COVID-19 vaccine. Here immunoSEQ multiplex PCR was the method, and the copy in TCRdb shows in-frame clones only, minus some. The sample includes around 200,000 clones, approximately 94% of them seen just once. The sample was peripheral blood, taken 28 days after the second AZD1222 dose. These receptor sequences come from an adult who received the AZD1222 COVID-19 vaccine. Both conserved end residues are part of each CDR3. Fields, in order: D gene, clone size, CDR3 length, J gene, V gene, CDR3 protein, CDR3 DNA. D genes are given only for firm matches. Rows give clone size only sometimes, using once, few, many, or a class for an expanded clone.

.,.,16,TRBJ1-4,TRBV13,CASSLYVTGHNEKLFF,TGTGCCAGCAGCTTATATGTAACAGGGCATAATGAAAAACTGTTTTTT
.,.,17,TRBJ1-5,TRBV12-5,CASGLVLEGMGGQPQHF,TGTGCTAGTGGTTTGGTACTAGAAGGGATGGGCGGTCAGCCCCAGCATTTT
.,.,13,TRBJ1-2,TRBV2,CASLEDRDYGYTF,TGTGCCAGCCTGGAGGACCGAGACTATGGCTACACCTTC
TRBD1,few,15,TRBJ1-5,TRBV4-1,CASSQDSTGEQPQHF,TGCGCCAGCAGCCAAGACTCGACAGGGGAACAGCCCCAGCATTTT
TRBD1,.,13,TRBJ2-5,TRBV19,CASSRDRQETQYF,TGTGCCAGTAGTCGGGACAGGCAAGAGACCCAGTACTTC
.,.,16,TRBJ2-3,TRBV5-1,CASSLDGGRGTDTQYF,TGCGCCAGCAGCTTGGATGGGGGGAGAGGAACAGATACGCAGTATTTT
.,.,15,TRBJ2-1,TRBV7-9,CASSPGTVGIAPQFF,TGTGCCAGCAGCCCCGGGACGGTTGGGATCGCCCCACAGTTCTTC
.,.,12,TRBJ1-1,TRBV10-3,CAISEGTPEAFF,TGTGCCATCAGTGAGGGGACGCCTGAAGCTTTCTTT
.,.,14,TRBJ2-7,TRBV10-3,CAIRYHRDSYEQYF,TGTGCCATCAGGTACCACAGGGACTCCTACGAGCAGTACTTC
.,.,14,TRBJ1-5,TRBV19,CASSIRTSNQPQHF,TGTGCCAGTAGTATTAGGACCAGCAATCAGCCCCAGCATTTT
.,.,16,TRBJ2-1,TRBV28,CASSPLGTGSYNEQFF,TGTGCCAGCAGTCCCCTAGGCACAGGGTCCTACAATGAGCAGTTCTTC
.,.,14,TRBJ1-2,TRBV11-3,CASSTRDTIYGYTF,TGTGCCAGCAGCACCCGGGACACCATCTATGGCTACACCTTC
TRBD2,.,18,TRBJ2-1,TRBV7-2,CASSLSGRLAGTYNEQFF,TGTGCCAGCAGCTTAAGCGGGAGGCTAGCGGGAACCTACAATGAGCAGTTCTTC
TRBD1,.,13,TRBJ2-7,TRBV5-4,CASSSGTGGGQYF,TGTGCCAGCAGCTCCGGGACAGGGGGCGGGCAGTACTTC
.,.,16,TRBJ2-3,TRBV10-3,CAISESIGELPDTQYF,TGTGCCATCAGTGAGTCCATCGGCGAGTTGCCAGATACGCAGTATTTT
.,.,15,TRBJ2-7,TRBV4-1,CASSQDGTFSYEQYF,TGCGCCAGCAGCCAAGACGGGACGTTCTCCTACGAGCAGTACTTC
.,.,17,TRBJ2-1,TRBV11-2,CASSLGSMGQGSNEQFF,TGTGCCAGCAGCTTAGGATCTATGGGGCAGGGGAGCAATGAGCAGTTCTTC
.,few,14,TRBJ1-2,TRBV3-1/TRBV3-2,CASSPSSDNYGYTF,TGTGCCAGCAGCCCAAGTTCAGATAACTATGGCTACACCTTC
.,.,15,TRBJ2-6,TRBV28,CASSFLGAGANVLTF,TGTGCCAGCAGTTTTTTGGGGGCTGGGGCCAACGTCCTGACTTTC
TRBD1,.,14,TRBJ1-2,TRBV4-3,CASSPGQGALGYTF,TGCGCCAGCAGCCCAGGACAGGGGGCCCTTGGCTACACCTTC
.,.,12,TRBJ1-5,TRBV12-3/TRBV12-4,CASSRVHQPQHF,TGTGCCAGCAGCCGCGTTCATCAGCCCCAGCATTTT
TRBD1,.,15,TRBJ1-1,TRBV28,CASSLTGVLNTEAFF,TGTGCCAGCAGCCTAACAGGGGTCTTGAACACTGAAGCTTTCTTT
TRBD1,.,15,TRBJ1-5,TRBV7-8,CASSPGQGRNQPQHF,TGTGCCAGCAGCCCCGGACAGGGACGGAATCAGCCCCAGCATTTT
.,.,11,TRBJ1-1,TRBV7-9,CASSSVTEAFF,TGTGCCAGCAGCTCCGTCACTGAAGCTTTCTTT
.,.,14,TRBJ1-3,TRBV5-6,CASSSVGRGNTIYF,TGTGCCAGCAGCTCCGTCGGCAGGGGAAACACCATATATTTT
TRBD1,.,14,TRBJ1-1,TRBV30,CAWSERTGAPEAFF,TGTGCCTGGAGTGAACGTACAGGGGCGCCTGAAGCTTTCTTT
.,.,15,TRBJ1-5,TRBV19,CASSIDLGGAVPQHF,TGTGCCAGTAGTATAGATCTCGGAGGAGCGGTGCCCCAGCATTTT
TRBD1,.,14,TRBJ1-4,TRBV2,CASRGTANNEKLFF,TGTGCCAGCAGGGGGACAGCAAATAATGAAAAACTGTTTTTT